This TCR beta chain was obtained from a study of blood T cell repertoires in COVID-19. Study overall: The United States, Italy and Spain provided the acute and convalescent COVID-19 samples.

While infection was still active, Seattle patients were enrolled and then followed longitudinally. Generated by immunoSEQ multiplex PCR, the TCRdb table keeps only in-frame clones and is missing some. Here the sample spans about 97,000 clones, around nine tenths being singletons. Comments on this clone: The identical CDR3 is also encoded by other nucleotide sequences in the sample.

The origin of this receptor is a man aged 50 or older with COVID-19, enrolled during active disease. Sequencing was done on a sample of peripheral blood.

DNA for the CDR3: TGTGCCAGCAGCCTAGGACAGCTAAATCAGCCCCAGCATTTT. Translated: CASSLGQLNQPQHF. J is TRBJ1-5 and V is TRBV3-1 (or the pseudogene TRBV3-2), with D tentatively TRBD1 (6 bases). Germline V CDR1 and CDR2: LGHDT, YNNKEL (reference sequence). Trimming took off 4 bases at V and 4 bases at J, with 11 bases between the two ends. This CDR3 spans 14 amino acids.